The 20 T cell receptor beta chains in this list originate from one sample, sequenced in a study of CXCR3-negative and CXCR3-positive naive CD8 T cells (dated by TCRdb to between 2018 and 2020). Sequencer: NextSeq 550. The Human TCR Profiling Kit (MiLaboratory) was used to make UMI-labeled 5' RACE TRB cDNA libraries. Each entry corresponds to one CDR3 protein sequence from reads that TCRdb reprocessed, and DNA is not given. This sample's table contains about 50,000 distinct CDR3 sequences. 0.42% of the sample lies in the top ten. Sequencing was carried out using naive CXCR3- CD8+ T cells from blood. The meaning of the sample's cell subset or site label: CD45RO-CCR7+CD27+CD95- naive CD8+ T cells lacking CXCR3 (TNR3-). These receptors came from a human donor in good health. Some clones in this sample may be carry-over from other donors' samples.

The chain joins TRBV6-7 to TRBJ2-7; TCRdb lists TRBD1, though no DNA is available to test this call. TRBV6-7 is an ORF; its function is uncertain. The CDR3 has 14 residues. The CDR3 here is CASSYPRDRVRQYF.

The chain employs TRBV6-6 and TRBJ2-7; there is no DNA to check the TCRdb D call of TRBD1. The CDR3 runs 15 residues. The germline V gene encodes CDR1 MNHNY and CDR2 SVGAGI (reference sequence). CDR3 sequence: CASSYPDRAAYEQYF.

The chain couples TRBV7-7 to TRBJ2-5. The CDR3 runs to 15 residues. In germline, CDR1 is SSHAT, CDR2 FNYEAQ (reference sequence). CDR3: CASSLGWAHQETQYF.

J is TRBJ2-7 and V is TRBV5-4; there is no DNA to check the TCRdb D call of TRBD1. The CDR3 loop spans 20 amino acids. The germline gives CDR1 SGHNT, CDR2 YYREEE (reference sequence). CDR3 in amino acids: CASSFKGTGVVLGPTYEQYF.

This sequence joins TRBV12-3 or TRBV12-4 and TRBJ2-2; with no DNA, the TCRdb D assignment of TRBD2 cannot be verified. The CDR3 has 16 residues. CDR3 protein: CASSFRLAGGTGELFF.

The chain has TRBV12-3 or TRBV12-4 and TRBJ1-1. CDR3 length: 13 residues. CDR3 protein: CASSLPMNTEAFF.

The chain uses TRBV5-1 and TRBJ2-1; TCRdb's D call, TRBD2, is unchecked because there is no DNA. The germline gives CDR1 SGHRS, CDR2 YFSETQ. The CDR3 loop spans 14 amino acids. This CDR3 is CASSLGKIRPEQFF.

V gene TRBV7-2 combines with J gene TRBJ2-5; TCRdb gives TRBD2 as the D gene, but with no DNA this cannot be confirmed. The germline gives CDR1 SGHTA, CDR2 FQGNSA. The CDR3 length is 14 residues. The CDR3 loop is CASRRTSGEETQYF.

This rearrangement joins TRBV11-2 to TRBJ2-7; lacking DNA, the TRBD2 call made by TCRdb goes unchecked. The CDR3 runs to 17 residues. Germline-derived CDR1 and CDR2 are SGHAT and FQNNGV. This chain's CDR3 is CASSPRLLAGTLDEQYF.

The rearrangement uses TRBV13 and TRBJ2-7; the D call of TRBD1 rests on TCRdb alone, since no DNA is present to check it. From germline, CDR1 is PRHDT and CDR2 FYEKMQ (reference sequence). The CDR3 loop spans 13 amino acids. Here the CDR3 reads CASSPGPGPEQYF.

The J gene is TRBJ1-6, the V gene TRBV6-5; TCRdb calls TRBD1, which cannot be checked without DNA. CDR1 and CDR2 from the germline V gene are MNHEY and SVGAGI. This CDR3 contains 18 residues. CDR3 amino acids: CASSWGDTLLTYNSPLHF.

This chain connects TRBV9 to TRBJ2-7; with no DNA, the TCRdb D assignment of TRBD1 cannot be verified. Germline CDR1 reads SGDLS; CDR2 reads YYNGEE. The CDR3 covers 14 residues. Here the CDR3 reads CASSEGGAYYEQYF.

The chain couples TRBV27 to TRBJ2-7; the TRBD1 assignment by TCRdb is unverifiable without DNA. CDR1 and CDR2 from the germline V gene are MNHEY and SMNVEV (reference sequence). The CDR3 is 13 amino acids. CDR3 sequence: CASSGTGPYEQYF.

This sequence joins TRBV5-1 and TRBJ2-7. Germline V gene data show CDR1 as SGHRS and CDR2 as YFSETQ. The CDR3 runs to 13 residues. CDR3: CASSLEVSYEQYF.

The gene calls are TRBV7-2 and TRBJ2-1. Germline CDR1 is SGHTA and CDR2 is FQGNSA. The CDR3 runs to 15 residues. The CDR3 loop is CASSHDGGFSNEQFF.

The chain couples TRBV27 to TRBJ2-3; TCRdb calls TRBD1, which cannot be checked without DNA. Germline lookup yields CDR1 MNHEY and CDR2 SMNVEV (reference sequence). CDR3 length: 14 residues. CDR3: CASSPGQDADTQYF.

V usage is TRBV27 and J usage is TRBJ1-2; lacking DNA, the TRBD1 call made by TCRdb goes unchecked. The V gene's germline CDR1 is MNHEY and CDR2 SMNVEV (reference sequence). This CDR3 contains 14 residues. CDR3 residues: CASSLGGAGYGYTF.

This sequence joins TRBV7-6 and TRBJ1-4; TCRdb gives TRBD1 as the D gene, but with no DNA this cannot be confirmed. CDR1 and CDR2 from the germline V gene are SGHVS and FNYEAQ. The CDR3 contains 14 residues. The CDR3: CASTGRGYNEKLFF.

The genes are TRBV19 and TRBJ1-1; TCRdb's D call, TRBD1, is unchecked because there is no DNA. CDR1 is LNHDA, CDR2 SQIVND, per germline (reference sequence). The CDR3 is 16 amino acids. The CDR3 sequence: CASSYGTRGRNTEAFF.

The chain carries TRBV6-2 or TRBV6-3 and TRBJ2-1; the TCRdb call, TRBD1, lacks DNA for checking. CDR1 and CDR2 from the germline V gene are MNHEY and SVGEGT. The CDR3 contains 14 residues. CDR3: CASNLFGAGNEQFF.